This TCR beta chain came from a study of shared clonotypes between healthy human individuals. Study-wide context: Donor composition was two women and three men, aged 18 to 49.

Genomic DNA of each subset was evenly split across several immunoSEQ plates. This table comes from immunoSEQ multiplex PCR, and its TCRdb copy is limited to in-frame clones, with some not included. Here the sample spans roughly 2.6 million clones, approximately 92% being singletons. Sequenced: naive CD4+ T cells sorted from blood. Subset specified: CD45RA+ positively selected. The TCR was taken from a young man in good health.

The CDR3, as DNA: TGTGCCAGCAGCCTCGACCCACGTAGGGCCCAGGAAAGTAATGAGCAGTTCTTC. It translates to CASSLDPRRAQESNEQFF. The rearrangement links TRBV7-9 to TRBJ2-1; D is unclear. Trimming shortened V by 5 bases and J by 7 bases, and 27 bases separated the two germline ends. Germline lookup yields CDR1 SEHNR and CDR2 FQNEAQ (reference sequence). CDR3 length: 18 amino acids.